Sequencing of this T cell receptor (beta chain) was carried out in a study of blood T cell repertoires in COVID-19. For the study at large: PBMCs, B-cell-depleted T cells, or T cells were the source of the cDNA or gDNA that made up the material.

TCRdb keeps only in-frame clones here, not all; method: immunoSEQ multiplex PCR. The table includes around 100,000 clones, approximately 84% detected once. CDR1 KGHSH and CDR2 LQKENI come from the germline V gene. V dropped 1 base and J dropped 3; count of bases not matched to a gene: 9. The CDR3 has 18 residues. The genes are TRBV18 and TRBJ2-5; 12 bases fit TRBD1. Material: peripheral blood. This receptor was taken from a human donor in a cohort sampled during active COVID-19. As DNA, the CDR3 is TGTGCCAGCTCACCACTGCCGGGGGGACAGGGGGCCGAAGAGACCCAGTACTTC. It translates to CASSPLPGGQGAEETQYF.